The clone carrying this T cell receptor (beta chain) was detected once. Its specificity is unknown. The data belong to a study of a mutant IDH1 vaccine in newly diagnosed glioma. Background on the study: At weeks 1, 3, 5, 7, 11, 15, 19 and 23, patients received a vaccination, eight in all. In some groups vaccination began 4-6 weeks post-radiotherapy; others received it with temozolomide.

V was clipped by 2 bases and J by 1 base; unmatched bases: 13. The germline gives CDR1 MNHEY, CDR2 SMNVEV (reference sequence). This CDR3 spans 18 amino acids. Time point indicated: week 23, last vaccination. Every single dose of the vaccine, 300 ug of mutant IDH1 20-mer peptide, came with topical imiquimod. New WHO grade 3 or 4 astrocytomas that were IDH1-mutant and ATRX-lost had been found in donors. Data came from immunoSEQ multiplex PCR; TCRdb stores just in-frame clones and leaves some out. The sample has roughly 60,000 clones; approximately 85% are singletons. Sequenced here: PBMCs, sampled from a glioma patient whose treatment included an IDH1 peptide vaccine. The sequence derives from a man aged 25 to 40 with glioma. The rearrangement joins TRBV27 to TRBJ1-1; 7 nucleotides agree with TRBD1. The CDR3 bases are TGTGCCAGCAGTTTAAGAGTTCTCGACAGGGTTGGGAACACTGAAGCTTTCTTT. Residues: CASSLRVLDRVGNTEAFF.